The rows below give T cell receptor beta chains drawn from one sample of a study of T and B cells in COVID-19 patients. TCRdb passed the multiplex PCR reads through MiXCR, listing each CDR3 protein once. The sample contains some 16,000 distinct CDR3 sequences, 25% to 35% of which appear only once. Sequenced input: blood. The receptors originated from a human donor who had recovered from COVID-19. Both conserved end residues are part of each CDR3. The order of the fields is clone size, CDR3 length, D gene, J gene, V gene, CDR3 protein, CDR3 DNA. A D gene is named only where the DNA matches it firmly. Where a row states a size, it is once, few, many or the class of an expanded clone; other rows omit it.

size: many; length: 12; D: TRBD1; J: TRBJ2-1; V: TRBV12-3/TRBV12-4; CDR3: CASSLTGRVAFF; DNA: TGTGCCAGCAGTTTGACAGGGAGAGTGGCGTTCTTC
size: -; length: 13; D: -; J: TRBJ2-7; V: TRBV6-2/TRBV6-3; CDR3: CASRSGRVHEQYF; DNA: TGTGCCAGCAGGTCAGGCAGGGTACACGAGCAGTACTTC
size: few; length: 16; D: -; J: TRBJ2-2; V: TRBV11-2; CDR3: CASSFNPGTNTGELFF; DNA: TGTGCCAGCAGCTTTAACCCAGGGACCAACACCGGGGAGCTGTTTTTT
size: -; length: 17; D: -; J: TRBJ1-2; V: TRBV4-3; CDR3: CASSQGGTGWSNYGYTF; DNA: TGCGCCAGCAGCCAAGGTGGTACAGGCTGGAGTAACTATGGCTACACCTTC
size: -; length: 14; D: -; J: TRBJ1-4; V: TRBV6-5; CDR3: CASSEGQGMVKLFF; DNA: TGTGCCAGCAGTGAAGGGCAGGGAATGGTAAAACTGTTTTTT
size: medium-sized; length: 13; D: -; J: TRBJ2-1; V: TRBV19; CDR3: CASATGEYNEQFF; DNA: TGTGCCAGCGCTACGGGGGAGTACAATGAGCAGTTCTTC
size: -; length: 19; D: -; J: TRBJ1-5; V: TRBV6-1; CDR3: CASSESFGGWGRSNQPQHF; DNA: TGTGCCAGCAGTGAATCCTTTGGGGGATGGGGTCGAAGCAATCAGCCCCAGCATTTT
size: -; length: 14; D: TRBD1; J: TRBJ1-2; V: TRBV12-3/TRBV12-4; CDR3: CASSSGTAIYGYTF; DNA: TGTGCCAGCAGTTCCGGGACAGCGATATATGGCTACACCTTC
size: -; length: 13; D: -; J: TRBJ2-3; V: TRBV25-1; CDR3: CASSRSGTDTQYF; DNA: TGTGCCAGCAGTCGTTCCGGGACAGATACGCAGTATTTT
size: -; length: 16; D: -; J: TRBJ2-7; V: TRBV6-5; CDR3: CASSSPGSGAPYEQYF; DNA: TGTGCCAGCAGTTCCCCGGGATCTGGGGCCCCCTACGAGCAGTACTTC
size: -; length: 19; D: -; J: TRBJ1-6; V: TRBV18; CDR3: CASLPGLQGLSSYNSPLHF; DNA: TGTGCCAGCTTACCAGGATTGCAGGGGTTGAGCTCCTATAATTCACCCCTCCACTTT
size: -; length: 15; D: TRBD1; J: TRBJ2-1; V: TRBV20-1; CDR3: CSASPGDRGEGEQFF; DNA: TGCAGTGCTAGTCCCGGGGACAGGGGGGAGGGTGAGCAGTTCTTC
size: -; length: 18; D: TRBD2; J: TRBJ2-5; V: TRBV6-2/TRBV6-3; CDR3: CASNYAGVTAPRKGPQYF; DNA: TGTGCCAGCAATTACGCGGGGGTGACTGCCCCCCGGAAGGGGCCCCAGTACTTC
size: medium-sized; length: 16; D: TRBD2; J: TRBJ2-5; V: TRBV19; CDR3: CASSPPSPGRGETQYF; DNA: TGTGCCAGTAGCCCACCATCCCCAGGGAGGGGAGAGACCCAGTACTTC
size: few; length: 14; D: TRBD1; J: TRBJ2-5; V: TRBV12-3/TRBV12-4; CDR3: CASSPGQGRGTQYF; DNA: TGTGCCAGCAGCCCAGGACAGGGGAGAGGGACCCAGTACTTC
size: -; length: 12; D: -; J: TRBJ2-3; V: TRBV2; CDR3: CASRARTDTQYF; DNA: TGTGCCAGCCGTGCGCGGACAGATACGCAGTATTTT
size: -; length: 12; D: -; J: TRBJ1-2; V: TRBV5-6; CDR3: CASSAPGYGYTF; DNA: TGTGCCAGCAGCGCCCCGGGGTATGGCTACACCTTC
size: -; length: 15; D: TRBD2; J: TRBJ2-5; V: TRBV20-1; CDR3: CSARRGAGGLETQYF; DNA: TGCAGTGCTAGAAGGGGAGCGGGGGGGTTGGAGACCCAGTACTTC
size: medium-sized; length: 13; D: -; J: TRBJ2-3; V: TRBV29-1; CDR3: CSVEGRVTDTQYF; DNA: TGCAGCGTTGAAGGGCGGGTGACAGATACGCAGTATTTT
size: medium-sized; length: 14; D: TRBD1; J: TRBJ2-2; V: TRBV6-6; CDR3: CASGTESNTGELFF; DNA: TGTGCCAGTGGGACAGAATCGAACACCGGGGAGCTGTTTTTT
size: few; length: 12; D: -; J: TRBJ2-7; V: TRBV5-6; CDR3: CASSLRYLQQYF; DNA: TGTGCCAGCAGCTTGAGGTATTTGCAGCAGTACTTC
size: few; length: 16; D: TRBD2; J: TRBJ2-5; V: TRBV27; CDR3: CASSYITSGGEETQYF; DNA: TGTGCCAGCAGTTATATAACTAGCGGGGGAGAAGAGACCCAGTACTTC
size: -; length: 14; D: -; J: TRBJ1-6; V: TRBV7-9; CDR3: CASSLGLPRSPLHF; DNA: TGTGCCAGCAGCCTGGGACTCCCAAGGTCACCCCTCCACTTT
size: many; length: 13; D: -; J: TRBJ1-5; V: TRBV29-1; CDR3: CSVGGGSNQPQHF; DNA: TGCAGCGTTGGCGGCGGTAGCAATCAGCCCCAGCATTTT
size: medium-sized; length: 15; D: TRBD1; J: TRBJ1-4; V: TRBV19; CDR3: CASRSEGAIGEKLFF; DNA: TGTGCCAGTAGATCCGAGGGGGCGATTGGTGAAAAACTGTTTTTT
size: few; length: 13; D: -; J: TRBJ2-5; V: TRBV7-9; CDR3: CASRNGEEETQYF; DNA: TGTGCCAGCAGGAACGGAGAGGAGGAGACCCAGTACTTC
size: few; length: 14; D: TRBD1; J: TRBJ2-5; V: TRBV15; CDR3: CATSTGGLQETQYF; DNA: TGTGCCACCTCCACAGGGGGTTTACAAGAGACCCAGTACTTC
size: medium-sized; length: 15; D: -; J: TRBJ2-7; V: TRBV29-1; CDR3: CSVEDRGPLAYEQYF; DNA: TGCAGCGTTGAAGATAGGGGCCCCCTCGCCTACGAGCAGTACTTC
size: medium-sized; length: 17; D: -; J: TRBJ2-3; V: TRBV29-1; CDR3: CSVVITGGYTSTDTQYF; DNA: TGCAGCGTTGTCATTACGGGGGGCTATACTAGCACAGATACGCAGTATTTT
size: -; length: 14; D: TRBD1; J: TRBJ2-1; V: TRBV7-9; CDR3: CASRTTGSNNEQFF; DNA: TGTGCCAGCCGGACGACAGGGTCTAACAATGAGCAGTTCTTC
size: -; length: 14; D: -; J: TRBJ1-6; V: TRBV13; CDR3: CASSLMAGQSPLHF; DNA: TGTGCCAGCAGCCTCATGGCAGGACAATCACCCCTCCACTTT
size: large; length: 12; D: -; J: TRBJ1-1; V: TRBV12-3/TRBV12-4; CDR3: CAGSGRGTEAFF; DNA: TGTGCCGGGTCAGGGAGAGGAACTGAAGCTTTCTTT
size: -; length: 19; D: TRBD2; J: TRBJ2-1; V: TRBV9; CDR3: CASSAKGLAGGHGYNEQFF; DNA: TGTGCCAGCTCAGCAAAGGGACTAGCGGGGGGGCATGGCTACAATGAGCAGTTCTTC
size: medium-sized; length: 15; D: TRBD2; J: TRBJ2-3; V: TRBV5-4; CDR3: CASSISGGSTDTQYF; DNA: TGTGCCAGCAGCATTAGCGGGGGCAGCACAGATACGCAGTATTTT
size: medium-sized; length: 13; D: -; J: TRBJ2-1; V: TRBV19; CDR3: CASSPNKNDEQFF; DNA: TGTGCCAGTAGCCCAAACAAGAACGATGAGCAGTTCTTC
size: -; length: 15; D: -; J: TRBJ2-3; V: TRBV20-1; CDR3: CSAPWTGPPADTQYF; DNA: TGCAGTGCTCCCTGGACGGGACCGCCCGCAGATACGCAGTATTTT
size: -; length: 15; D: -; J: TRBJ2-1; V: TRBV20-1; CDR3: CSARDYEGGRDEQFF; DNA: TGCAGTGCTAGAGATTACGAAGGGGGGCGGGATGAGCAGTTCTTC
size: -; length: 14; D: -; J: TRBJ1-6; V: TRBV4-1; CDR3: CASSQETENSPLHF; DNA: TGCGCCAGCAGCCAAGAGACGGAGAATTCACCCCTCCACTTT
size: few; length: 15; D: TRBD1; J: TRBJ2-5; V: TRBV6-2/TRBV6-3; CDR3: CASRRRQGARETQYF; DNA: TGTGCCAGCAGGCGTAGACAGGGGGCGCGGGAGACCCAGTACTTC
size: -; length: 18; D: TRBD2; J: TRBJ2-5; V: TRBV2; CDR3: CAEGGAGLAGGLQETQYF; DNA: TGTGCCGAGGGGGGAGCGGGACTAGCGGGGGGCCTACAAGAGACCCAGTACTTC
size: -; length: 14; D: TRBD1; J: TRBJ1-2; V: TRBV5-6; CDR3: CASSSDRGFYGYTF; DNA: TGTGCCAGCAGCTCAGACAGGGGTTTTTATGGCTACACCTTC
size: many; length: 16; D: TRBD1; J: TRBJ2-1; V: TRBV7-7; CDR3: CASSADRGGSYNEQFF; DNA: TGTGCCAGCAGCGCCGACAGGGGTGGTTCCTACAATGAGCAGTTCTTC
size: -; length: 14; D: TRBD1; J: TRBJ1-4; V: TRBV29-1; CDR3: CSVGVGGTNEKLFF; DNA: TGCAGCGTGGGGGTAGGGGGCACTAATGAAAAACTGTTTTTT
size: few; length: 14; D: TRBD1; J: TRBJ1-4; V: TRBV2; CDR3: CASKQQGLGEKLFF; DNA: TGTGCCAGCAAACAACAGGGGTTGGGTGAAAAACTGTTTTTT
size: medium-sized; length: 17; D: TRBD2; J: TRBJ2-1; V: TRBV19; CDR3: CASSILASGALRNEQFF; DNA: TGTGCCAGTAGTATACTCGCTAGCGGGGCCCTTAGGAATGAGCAGTTCTTC
size: many; length: 15; D: -; J: TRBJ1-6; V: TRBV6-6; CDR3: CASSSPGRDNSPLHF; DNA: TGTGCCAGCAGTTCACCGGGCCGCGATAATTCACCCCTCCACTTT
size: few; length: 15; D: TRBD1; J: TRBJ2-3; V: TRBV11-2; CDR3: CASSSEGTDTDTQYF; DNA: TGTGCCAGCAGCTCCGAGGGGACAGATACAGATACGCAGTATTTT
size: medium-sized; length: 19; D: TRBD1; J: TRBJ2-6; V: TRBV6-5; CDR3: CASRKDRGLDLTGANVLTF; DNA: TGTGCCAGCAGGAAGGACAGGGGTTTGGACCTCACTGGGGCCAACGTCCTGACTTTC
size: many; length: 15; D: TRBD1; J: TRBJ1-4; V: TRBV19; CDR3: CASSKLDRGGRKLFF; DNA: TGTGCCAGTAGCAAACTGGACAGGGGGGGACGAAAACTGTTTTTT
size: -; length: 17; D: TRBD2; J: TRBJ2-5; V: TRBV4-3; CDR3: CASSQGGGLAGEETQYF; DNA: TGCGCCAGCAGCCAAGGAGGGGGGCTAGCGGGAGAAGAGACCCAGTACTTC
size: once; length: 16; D: -; J: TRBJ1-5; V: TRBV28; CDR3: CASSPPGGGRNQPQHF; DNA: TGTGCCAGCAGTCCCCCGGGCGGGGGGCGAAATCAGCCCCAGCATTTT
size: few; length: 12; D: -; J: TRBJ1-3; V: TRBV6-6; CDR3: CATFFSGNTIYF; DNA: TGTGCCACTTTCTTCTCTGGAAACACCATATATTTT
size: -; length: 16; D: -; J: TRBJ1-5; V: TRBV6-6; CDR3: CASSYWLSENNQPQHF; DNA: TGTGCCAGCAGTTACTGGTTGTCGGAGAACAATCAGCCCCAGCATTTT
size: medium-sized; length: 15; D: -; J: TRBJ2-6; V: TRBV19; CDR3: CASSTGLSGANVLTF; DNA: TGTGCCAGTAGTACGGGGCTCTCTGGGGCCAACGTCCTGACTTTC
size: medium-sized; length: 16; D: TRBD2; J: TRBJ2-3; V: TRBV19; CDR3: CASSSARGGRTDTQYF; DNA: TGTGCCAGTAGTTCCGCCCGCGGGGGGAGGACAGATACGCAGTATTTT